Below, 2 T cell receptor beta chains from the same sample are listed, as sequenced in a study of blood T cell repertoires in COVID-19. Libraries were prepared by immunoSEQ multiplex PCR; TCRdb keeps only in-frame clonotypes and omits some of them. The data show approximately 190,000 clones, with roughly 87% seen just once and approximately 7.8% held by the top ten. Sequencing used peripheral blood. These receptor sequences come from a woman in her sixties with COVID-19, enrolled during active disease.

This clone was seen once. The chain is built from TRBV7-9 and TRBJ1-2, with a weak D call TRBD1 (5 bases). The germline V gene encodes CDR1 SEHNR and CDR2 FQNEAQ (reference sequence). Between the trimmed V and J ends, which lost 0 bases and 2 bases, there was a span of 7 bases. This CDR3 comprises 14 residues. The CDR3 sequence is CASSLAEGNYGYTF. The CDR3 DNA reads as TGTGCCAGCAGCTTAGCGGAGGGGAACTATGGCTACACCTTC.

The genes are TRBV6-2 or TRBV6-3 and TRBJ1-2; TRBD1 might be the D (6 bases). CDR3 length: 13 residues. Germline lookup yields CDR1 MNHEY and CDR2 SVGEGT. The V end was cut by 3 bases, the J end by 7 bases, with 12 bases between. As DNA, the CDR3 is TGTGCCAGCAGTTATTCAGGGGTTGGTGGCTACACCTTC. Translation gives CASSYSGVGGYTF.